A selection of T cell receptor beta chains follows, all from one sample in a study of early T cells in non-severe SARS-CoV-2 infection. TCRdb called the 5' RACE reads again in MiXCR, with one record for every CDR3 protein. The sample shows around 55,000 distinct CDR3 sequences, more than 13% of them seen only once. Material: whole blood, obtained at baseline. The receptor source for this set is an adult who was a healthcare worker with PCR-confirmed SARS-CoV-2 infection or an uninfected control (not recorded which). Each CDR3 is given with its conserved first and last residue. The D gene is left open where the match is weak. Size tells how often a clone was seen (once, few, many) or the class of an expanded clone, and some rows leave it out.

D: TRBD2
V: TRBV5-4
size: few
J: TRBJ2-3
DNA: TGTGCCCTCAGCCATAGCGGGGAAACAGATACGCAGTATTTT
CDR3: CALSHSGETDTQYF

D: NA
V: TRBV2
size: few
J: TRBJ1-1
DNA: TGTGCCAGCAGCCCTCGGGAAGGCACTGAAGCTTTCTTT
CDR3: CASSPREGTEAFF

D: TRBD2
V: TRBV4-1
size: NA
J: TRBJ2-1
DNA: TGCGCCAGCAGCAATAGCGGGGGAGATACAGACAATGAGCAGTTCTTC
CDR3: CASSNSGGDTDNEQFF

D: NA
V: TRBV14
size: many
J: TRBJ2-7
DNA: TGTGCCAGCAGTATGGAGGGGTCCCGGGCTTACGAGCAGTACTTC
CDR3: CASSMEGSRAYEQYF

D: TRBD1
V: TRBV18
size: many
J: TRBJ2-7
DNA: TGTGCCAGCTCACAATCTTCCCGCGGGACAGGGGAGGAAGAGCAGTACTTC
CDR3: CASSQSSRGTGEEEQYF

D: NA
V: TRBV2
size: NA
J: TRBJ1-1
DNA: TGTGCCAGCAGTAGGTCCTCCGGGGCTGAAGCTTTCTTT
CDR3: CASSRSSGAEAFF

D: TRBD2
V: TRBV7-3
size: NA
J: TRBJ2-2
DNA: TGTGCCAGCAGCTTAAATGCGGGAGCGAACACCGGGGAGCTGTTTTTT
CDR3: CASSLNAGANTGELFF

D: TRBD2
V: TRBV29-1
size: many
J: TRBJ2-3
DNA: TGCAGCGTTGATTTATGGACTAGCGGTAATCCAGATACGCAGTATTTT
CDR3: CSVDLWTSGNPDTQYF

D: TRBD1
V: TRBV5-1
size: NA
J: TRBJ2-5
DNA: TGCGCCAGCACAGACAGGGGCACCATAGGGGAGACCCAGTACTTC
CDR3: CASTDRGTIGETQYF

D: TRBD1
V: TRBV11-2
size: few
J: TRBJ2-7
DNA: TGTGCCAGCAGCCGGGCGGGGACAGGGGAGTCCTACGAGCAGTACTTC
CDR3: CASSRAGTGESYEQYF